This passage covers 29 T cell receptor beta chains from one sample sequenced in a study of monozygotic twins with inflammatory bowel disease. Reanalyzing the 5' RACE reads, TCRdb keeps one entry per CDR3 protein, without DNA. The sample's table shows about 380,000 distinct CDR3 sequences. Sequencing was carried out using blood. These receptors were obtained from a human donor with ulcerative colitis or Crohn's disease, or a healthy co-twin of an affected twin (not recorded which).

CDR3 region: CASSLTSGGYNEQFF. This rearrangement joins TRBV7-2 to TRBJ2-1; TCRdb returns TRBD2, unconfirmable since there is no DNA. CDR3 length: 15 residues. Germline V gene data show CDR1 as SGHTA and CDR2 as FQGNSA.

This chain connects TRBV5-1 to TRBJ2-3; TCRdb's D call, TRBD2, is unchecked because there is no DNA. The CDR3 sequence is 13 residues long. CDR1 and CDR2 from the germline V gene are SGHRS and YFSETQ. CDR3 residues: CASSWTVTDTQYF.

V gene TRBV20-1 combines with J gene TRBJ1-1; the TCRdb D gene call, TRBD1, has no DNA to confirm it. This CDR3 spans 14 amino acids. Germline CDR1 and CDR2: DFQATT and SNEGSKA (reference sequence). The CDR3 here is CSARHPGLNTEAFF.

The CDR3 protein is CASSGSLGGAGRRAGELFF. This sequence joins TRBV4-1 and TRBJ2-2; TCRdb's D call, TRBD1, is unchecked because there is no DNA. The CDR3 sequence is 19 residues long. The germline gives CDR1 MGHRA, CDR2 YSYEKL.

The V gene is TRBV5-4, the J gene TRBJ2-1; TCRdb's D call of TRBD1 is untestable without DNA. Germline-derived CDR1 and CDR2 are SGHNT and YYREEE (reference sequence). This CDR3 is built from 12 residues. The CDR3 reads CASSPPGGGEVF.

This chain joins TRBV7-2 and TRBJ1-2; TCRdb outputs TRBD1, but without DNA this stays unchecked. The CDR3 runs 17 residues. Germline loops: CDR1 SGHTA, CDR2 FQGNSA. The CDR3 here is CASSPRTGPNGDYGYTF.

The CDR3 spells CAIGAGETQYF. V usage is TRBV6-5 and J usage is TRBJ2-5; TCRdb lists TRBD1, though no DNA is available to test this call. The CDR3 loop spans 11 amino acids. Germline V CDR1 and CDR2: MNHEY, SVGAGI.

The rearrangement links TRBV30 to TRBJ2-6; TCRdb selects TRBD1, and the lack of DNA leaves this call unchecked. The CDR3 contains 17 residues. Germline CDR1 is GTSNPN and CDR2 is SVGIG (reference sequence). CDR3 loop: CAWTGQGGISGANVLTF.

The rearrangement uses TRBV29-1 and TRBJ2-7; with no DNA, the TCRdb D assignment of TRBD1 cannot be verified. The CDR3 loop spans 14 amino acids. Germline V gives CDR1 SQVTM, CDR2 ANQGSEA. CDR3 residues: CSVASGQGAYEQYF.

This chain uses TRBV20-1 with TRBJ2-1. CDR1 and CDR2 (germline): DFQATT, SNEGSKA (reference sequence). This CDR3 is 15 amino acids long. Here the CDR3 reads CSARDSRTVLNEQFF.

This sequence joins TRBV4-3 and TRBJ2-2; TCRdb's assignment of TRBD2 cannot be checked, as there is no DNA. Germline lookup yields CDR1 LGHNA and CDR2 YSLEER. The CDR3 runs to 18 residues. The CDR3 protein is CASSRDAAGGANTGELFF.

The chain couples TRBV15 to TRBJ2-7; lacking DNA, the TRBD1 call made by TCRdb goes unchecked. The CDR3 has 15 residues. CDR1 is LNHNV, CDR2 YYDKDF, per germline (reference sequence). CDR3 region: CATSSPGQGSYEQYF.

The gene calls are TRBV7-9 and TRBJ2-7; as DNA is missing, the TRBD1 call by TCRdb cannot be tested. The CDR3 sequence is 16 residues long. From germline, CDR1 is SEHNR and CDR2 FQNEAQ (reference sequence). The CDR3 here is CASSPRMGQGNYEQYF.

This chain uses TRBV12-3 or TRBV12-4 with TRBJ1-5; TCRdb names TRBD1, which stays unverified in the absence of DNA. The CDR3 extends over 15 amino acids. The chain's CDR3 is CASSSSRQGSQPQHF.

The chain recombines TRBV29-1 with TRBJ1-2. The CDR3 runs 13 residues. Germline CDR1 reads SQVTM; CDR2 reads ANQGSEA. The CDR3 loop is CSVGDGVVRGYTF.

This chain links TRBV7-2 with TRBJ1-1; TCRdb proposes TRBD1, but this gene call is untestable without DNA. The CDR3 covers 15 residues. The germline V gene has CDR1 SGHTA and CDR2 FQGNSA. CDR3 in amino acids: CASSLGAGGYTEAFF.

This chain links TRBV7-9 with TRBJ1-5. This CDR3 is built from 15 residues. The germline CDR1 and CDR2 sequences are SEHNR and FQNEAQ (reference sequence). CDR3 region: CASSLGVDRNQPQHF.

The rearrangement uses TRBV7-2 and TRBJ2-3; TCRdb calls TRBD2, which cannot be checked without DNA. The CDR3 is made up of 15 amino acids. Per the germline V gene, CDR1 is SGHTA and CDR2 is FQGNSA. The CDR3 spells CASSPGTSGGYTQYF.

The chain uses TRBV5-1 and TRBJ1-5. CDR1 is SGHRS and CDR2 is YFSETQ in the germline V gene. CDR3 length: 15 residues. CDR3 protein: CASSLGPDLNQPQHF.

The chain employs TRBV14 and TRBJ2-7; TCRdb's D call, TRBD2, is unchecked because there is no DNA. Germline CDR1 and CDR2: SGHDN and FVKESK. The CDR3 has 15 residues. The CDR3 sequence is CASSQRGGAVYEQYF.

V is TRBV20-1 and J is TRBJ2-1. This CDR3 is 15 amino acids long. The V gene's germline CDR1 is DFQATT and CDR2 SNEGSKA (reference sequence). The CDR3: CSARDRRGLYNEQFF.

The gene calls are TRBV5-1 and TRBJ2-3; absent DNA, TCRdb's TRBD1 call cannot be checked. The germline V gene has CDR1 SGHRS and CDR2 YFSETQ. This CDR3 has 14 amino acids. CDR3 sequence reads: CASSQGQPTDTQYF.

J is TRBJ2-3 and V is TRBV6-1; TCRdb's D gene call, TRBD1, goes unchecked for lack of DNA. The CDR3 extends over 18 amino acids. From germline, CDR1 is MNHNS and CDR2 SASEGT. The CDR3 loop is CASSRTGGRWDFTDTQYF.

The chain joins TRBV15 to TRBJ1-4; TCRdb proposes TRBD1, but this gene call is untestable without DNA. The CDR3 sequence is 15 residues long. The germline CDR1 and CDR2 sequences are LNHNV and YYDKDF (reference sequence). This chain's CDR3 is CATSRDGGGKEKLFF.

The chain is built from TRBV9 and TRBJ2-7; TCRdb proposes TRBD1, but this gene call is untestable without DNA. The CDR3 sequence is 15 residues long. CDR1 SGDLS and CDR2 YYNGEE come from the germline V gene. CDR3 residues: CASSVSGGTTYEQYF.

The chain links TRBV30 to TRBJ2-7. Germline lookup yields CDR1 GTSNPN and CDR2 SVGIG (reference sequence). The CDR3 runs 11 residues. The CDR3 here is CAWSAAHEQYF. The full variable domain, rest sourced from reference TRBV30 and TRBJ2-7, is SQTIHQWPATLVQPVGSPLSLECTVEGTSNPNLYWYRQAAGRGLQLLFYSVGIGQISSEVPQNLSASRPQDRQFILSSKKLLLSDSGFYLCAWSAAHEQYFGPGTRLTVT.

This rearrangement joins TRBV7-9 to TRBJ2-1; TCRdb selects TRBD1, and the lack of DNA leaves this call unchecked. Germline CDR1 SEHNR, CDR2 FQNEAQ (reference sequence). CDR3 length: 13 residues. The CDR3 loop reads CASYWTFNNEQFF.

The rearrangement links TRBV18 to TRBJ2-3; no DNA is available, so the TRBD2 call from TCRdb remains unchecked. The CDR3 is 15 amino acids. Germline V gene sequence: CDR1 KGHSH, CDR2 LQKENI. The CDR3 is CASSLAGGNTDTQYF.

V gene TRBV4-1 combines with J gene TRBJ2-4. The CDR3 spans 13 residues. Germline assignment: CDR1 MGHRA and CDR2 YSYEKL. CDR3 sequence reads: CASSQDDENIQYF.